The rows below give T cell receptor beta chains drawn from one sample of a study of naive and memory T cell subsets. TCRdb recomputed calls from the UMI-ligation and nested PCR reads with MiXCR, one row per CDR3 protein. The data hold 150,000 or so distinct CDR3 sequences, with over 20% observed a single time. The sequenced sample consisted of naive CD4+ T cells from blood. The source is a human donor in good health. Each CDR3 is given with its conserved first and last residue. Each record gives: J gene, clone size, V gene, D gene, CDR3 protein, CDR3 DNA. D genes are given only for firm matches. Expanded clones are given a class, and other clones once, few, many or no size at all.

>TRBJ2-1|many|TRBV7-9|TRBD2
CASSLGGSGKVNEQFF
TGTGCCAGCAGCCTCGGCGGTAGCGGGAAGGTCAATGAGCAGTTCTTC
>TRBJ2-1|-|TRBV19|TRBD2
CASDGTSGRGVWNEQFF
TGTGCCAGCGACGGGACTAGCGGTAGAGGGGTTTGGAATGAGCAGTTCTTC
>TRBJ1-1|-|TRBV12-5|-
CASGKPDSLNTEAFF
TGTGCTAGTGGAAAACCCGACAGTTTGAACACTGAAGCTTTCTTT
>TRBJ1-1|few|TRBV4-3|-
CASSQLKGTEAFF
TGCGCCAGCAGCCAGTTAAAGGGGACTGAAGCTTTCTTT
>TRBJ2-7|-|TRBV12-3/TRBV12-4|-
CASSPPGTSYEQYF
TGTGCCAGCAGCCCCCCCGGGACAAGCTACGAGCAGTACTTC
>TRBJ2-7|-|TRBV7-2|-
CASSQPSVAGRSYEQYF
TGTGCCAGCAGCCAACCTTCGGTGGCGGGAAGGTCCTACGAGCAGTACTTC
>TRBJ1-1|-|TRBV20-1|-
CSARRTGRIEAFF
TGCAGTGCTAGAAGAACGGGACGGATTGAAGCTTTCTTT
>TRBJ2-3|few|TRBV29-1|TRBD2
CSVATSGKADTQYF
TGCAGCGTAGCGACTAGCGGGAAAGCAGATACGCAGTATTTT
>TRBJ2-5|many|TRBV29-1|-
CSVEAMATQYF
TGCAGCGTTGAAGCTATGGCGACCCAGTACTTC
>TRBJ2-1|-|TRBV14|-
CASSQDLRGEQFF
TGTGCCAGCAGCCAAGATCTCCGTGGTGAGCAGTTCTTC
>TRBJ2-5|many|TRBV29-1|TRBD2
CSVDGPGGETQYF
TGCAGCGTTGACGGGCCGGGGGGAGAGACCCAGTACTTC
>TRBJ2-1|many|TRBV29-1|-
CSVVYKNLEQFF
TGCAGCGTTGTTTATAAAAATCTTGAGCAGTTCTTC
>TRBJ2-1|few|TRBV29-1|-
CSVPAGNEQFF
TGCAGCGTTCCTGCGGGCAATGAGCAGTTCTTC
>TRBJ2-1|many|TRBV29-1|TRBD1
CSENRGANEQFF
TGCAGCGAGAACAGGGGTGCCAATGAGCAGTTCTTC
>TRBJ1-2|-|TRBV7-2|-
CASSRTVVNYGYTF
TGTGCCAGCAGCCGAACAGTGGTTAACTATGGCTACACCTTC
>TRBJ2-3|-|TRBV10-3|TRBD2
CAISESSAGVRGTQYF
TGTGCCATCAGTGAGTCGTCAGCGGGAGTCCGAGGAACGCAGTATTTT
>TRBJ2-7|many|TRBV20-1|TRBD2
CSAGPSGGGSYEQYF
TGCAGTGCTGGGCCCTCGGGAGGGGGCTCCTACGAGCAGTACTTC
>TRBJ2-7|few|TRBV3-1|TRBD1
CASSHGQGDYEQYF
TGTGCCAGCAGCCACGGACAGGGGGACTACGAGCAGTACTTC
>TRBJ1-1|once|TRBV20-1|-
CSASGRTEAFF
TGCAGTGCCTCAGGGCGAACTGAAGCTTTCTTT
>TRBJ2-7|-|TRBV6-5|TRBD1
CASSPQDRSYEQYF
TGTGCCAGCAGTCCCCAGGACAGGTCCTACGAGCAGTACTTC
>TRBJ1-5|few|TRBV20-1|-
CSASQGRDQPQHF
TGCAGTGCTAGCCAGGGCCGAGATCAGCCCCAGCATTTT
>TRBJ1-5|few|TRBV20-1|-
CSATTASNQPQHF
TGCAGTGCAACGACAGCCAGCAATCAGCCCCAGCATTTT
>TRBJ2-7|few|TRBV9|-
CAVQMGLARYEQYF
TGTGCCGTCCAGATGGGGCTAGCGAGATACGAGCAGTACTTC
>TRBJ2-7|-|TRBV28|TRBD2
CASSATSASSYEQYF
TGTGCCAGCAGCGCTACTAGCGCGAGCTCCTACGAGCAGTACTTC
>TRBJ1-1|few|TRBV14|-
CASSQAGMNTEAFF
TGTGCCAGCAGCCAAGCCGGGATGAACACTGAAGCTTTCTTT
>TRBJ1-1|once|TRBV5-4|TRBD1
CASSSQGRGTEAFF
TGTGCCAGCAGCTCACAGGGGAGAGGGACTGAAGCTTTCTTT
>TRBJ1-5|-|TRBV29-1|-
CSSGDGNQPQHF
TGCAGCTCCGGGGATGGCAATCAGCCCCAGCATTTT
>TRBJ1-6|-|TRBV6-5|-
CASSYRGGPLHF
TGTGCCAGCAGTTACCGTGGGGGTCCCCTCCACTTT
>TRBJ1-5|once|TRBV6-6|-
CASTPSVGNQPQHF
TGTGCCAGCACCCCCTCGGTCGGCAATCAGCCCCAGCATTTT
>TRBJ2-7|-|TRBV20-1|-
CSAKGVEQYF
TGCAGTGCTAAAGGGGTAGAGCAGTACTTC
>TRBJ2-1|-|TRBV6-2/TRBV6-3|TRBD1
CASRNLGDRAYNEQFF
TGTGCCAGCAGAAACCTCGGGGACAGGGCCTACAATGAGCAGTTCTTC
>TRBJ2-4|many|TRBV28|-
CATFAGAINIQYF
TGTGCCACCTTCGCCGGGGCGATAAACATTCAGTACTTC
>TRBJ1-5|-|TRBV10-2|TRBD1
CASSESKGARNQPQHF
TGCGCCAGCAGTGAGTCGAAGGGGGCTAGGAACCAGCCCCAGCATTTT
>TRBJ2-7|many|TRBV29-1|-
CSVDRGGGEQYF
TGCAGCGTCGATAGGGGGGGAGGCGAGCAGTACTTC
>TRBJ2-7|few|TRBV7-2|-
CASSYNIFYEQYF
TGTGCCAGCAGCTACAATATCTTCTACGAGCAGTACTTC
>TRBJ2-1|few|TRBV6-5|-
CASTWTSGKNEQFF
TGTGCCAGCACCTGGACTTCGGGGAAGAATGAGCAGTTCTTC
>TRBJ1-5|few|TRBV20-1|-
CSARGGRTLNQPQHF
TGCAGTGCTAGAGGGGGTCGTACCCTTAATCAGCCCCAGCATTTT
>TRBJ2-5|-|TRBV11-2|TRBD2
CASRLPGLAGAETQYF
TGTGCCAGCAGGCTTCCGGGACTAGCGGGAGCAGAGACCCAGTACTTC
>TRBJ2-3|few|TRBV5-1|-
CASSFLSIGQSTDTQYF
TGCGCCAGCAGCTTCTTGTCGATCGGACAGAGCACAGATACGCAGTATTTT
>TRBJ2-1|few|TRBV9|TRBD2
CASSVVSGTYNEQFF
TGTGCCAGCAGCGTAGTTAGCGGGACGTACAATGAGCAGTTCTTC
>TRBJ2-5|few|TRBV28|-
CASSSLQGIFETQYF
TGTGCCAGCAGTTCCCTCCAGGGTATTTTCGAGACCCAGTACTTC
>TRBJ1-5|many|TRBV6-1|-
CASLGSGNQPQHF
TGTGCCAGCCTAGGAAGTGGCAATCAGCCCCAGCATTTT
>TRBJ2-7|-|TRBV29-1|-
CSVKQGGGNPYEQYF
TGCAGCGTTAAACAGGGAGGGGGAAACCCCTACGAGCAGTACTTC
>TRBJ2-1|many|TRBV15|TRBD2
CATSGLAGDSYNEQFF
TGTGCCACCAGCGGATTAGCGGGAGACTCCTACAATGAGCAGTTCTTC
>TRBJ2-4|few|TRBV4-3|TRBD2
CASSQDLAGGAKNIQYF
TGCGCCAGCAGCCAAGATCTAGCGGGGGGAGCCAAAAACATTCAGTACTTC
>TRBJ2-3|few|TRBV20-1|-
CSAPRGPGTASTDTQYF
TGCAGTGCCCCCAGGGGCCCCGGGACCGCGAGCACAGATACGCAGTATTTT
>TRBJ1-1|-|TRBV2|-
CASSSDGGGTEAFF
TGTGCCAGCAGTTCCGATGGGGGAGGGACTGAAGCTTTCTTT
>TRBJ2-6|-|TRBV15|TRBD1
CATSEDRVFSSGANVLTF
TGTGCCACCAGCGAGGACAGGGTTTTTTCCTCTGGGGCCAACGTCCTGACTTTC
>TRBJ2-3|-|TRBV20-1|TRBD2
CSAPKAGSGDTQYF
TGCAGTGCCCCGAAAGCGGGAAGTGGCGATACGCAGTATTTT
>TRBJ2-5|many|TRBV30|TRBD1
CAWRTGWETQYF
TGTGCCTGGAGGACAGGGTGGGAGACCCAGTACTTC
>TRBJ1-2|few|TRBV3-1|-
CASSRGTGYGYTF
TGTGCCAGCAGCCGCGGGACGGGCTATGGCTACACCTTC
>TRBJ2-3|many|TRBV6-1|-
CASSEPGSVTDTQYF
TGTGCCAGCAGTGAACCGGGGAGTGTCACAGATACGCAGTATTTT
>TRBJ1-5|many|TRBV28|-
CASSLLGNQPQHF
TGTGCCAGCAGTTTATTAGGGAATCAGCCCCAGCATTTT
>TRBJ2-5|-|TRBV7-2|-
CASSLSGALETQYF
TGTGCCAGCAGCTTATCGGGGGCGTTAGAGACCCAGTACTTC